This T cell receptor (beta chain) was documented in a study of shared clonotypes between healthy human individuals. As for this clone: This sample also contains other DNA sequences that code for the same CDR3.

Profiled with immunoSEQ multiplex PCR; TCRdb holds only in-frame clones, not every one. The repertoire holds about 960,000 clones, with approximately 80% as singletons. With 3 bases clipped from V and 8 bases from J, the junction kept 12 bases outside the gene matches. CDR3 length: 15 residues. CDR1 SGHDT and CDR2 YYEEEE come from the germline V gene. This chain links TRBV5-6 with TRBJ1-2; 8 bases are a match to TRBD1. The sequence derives from a man between 18 and 29 years old in good health. The sample was memory CD4+ T cells sorted from blood. The sample's subset: CD45RA-negative fraction. In DNA form, the CDR3 reads TGTGCCAGCAGCTCACGGACAGGGTTGCGGTACGGCTACACCTTC. Its protein is CASSSRTGLRYGYTF.